These 5 T cell receptor beta chains share one sample of origin, sequenced in a study of CXCR3-negative and CXCR3-positive naive CD8 T cells. 5' RACE with UMI labels generated the TRB cDNA libraries. TCRdb reprocessed the 5' RACE reads and keeps a single row for each CDR3 protein, giving no DNA. This sample's clone table lists roughly 100,000 distinct CDR3 sequences. Study results and limitations: The TRB CDR3s that CXCR3-positive naive cells carried were more hydrophobic than those of CXCR3-negative naive cells.

Antigens of these TCRs are unknown. Sequencing was performed on naive CXCR3+ CD8+ T cells from blood. Documented subset: CD45RO-CCR7+CD27+CD95- naive CD8+ T cells expressing CXCR3 (TNR3+). The receptors were gathered from a human donor in good health. Some clones in this sample may be carry-over from other donors' samples.

The chain uses TRBV29-1 and TRBJ1-5. This CDR3 spans 13 amino acids. The V gene's germline CDR1 is SQVTM and CDR2 ANQGSEA. The CDR3 protein is CSVDEGLGQPQHF.

The rearrangement uses TRBV29-1 and TRBJ1-1. The CDR3 has 13 amino acids. The germline V gene encodes CDR1 SQVTM and CDR2 ANQGSEA. CDR3 region: CSVESGLYTEAFF.

V and J are TRBV11-3 and TRBJ1-1. The CDR3 loop spans 14 amino acids. The germline V gene encodes CDR1 SGHNT and CDR2 YENEEA. The CDR3 spells CASSLGHWRTEAFF. Looking up the rest from reference TRBV11-3 and TRBJ1-1 gives the full variable domain: EAGVVQSPRYKIIEKKQPVAFWCNPISGHNTLYWYLQNLGQGPELLIRYENEEAVDDSQLPKDRFSAERLKGVDSTLKIQPAELGDSAVYLCASSLGHWRTEAFFGQGTRLTVV.

J is TRBJ2-7 and V is TRBV15. This CDR3 has 12 amino acids. Germline-derived CDR1 and CDR2 are LNHNV and YYDKDF (reference sequence). The chain's CDR3 is CATSGSSYEQYF.

The CDR3 here is CASSGRDTYEQYF. The V call is TRBV18, the J call TRBJ2-7; TCRdb designates TRBD2, a call that cannot be tested without DNA. The CDR3 runs 13 residues. Germline V gene lookup returns CDR1 KGHSH and CDR2 LQKENI.